The 2 T cell receptor beta chains in this list originate from one sample, sequenced in a study of blood T cell repertoires in COVID-19. The repertoire was sequenced with immunoSEQ multiplex PCR; TCRdb's copy has only in-frame clones and lacks some. The table lists tens of thousands of clones, about 79% of them singletons, with about 8% in the top ten. Sequenced material: peripheral blood. Source of these receptors: a human donor in a cohort sampled during active COVID-19.

This chain links TRBV7-8 with TRBJ1-3; 8 bases are a match to TRBD1. The J segment lost 1 base and the V segment lost 0 bases, leaving 14 bases of the junction unmatched. The CDR3 sequence is 20 residues long. Germline CDR1 SGHVS, CDR2 FQNEAQ. This chain's CDR3 is CASSLAATRWTGRSGNTIYF. Here the CDR3 DNA reads TGTGCCAGCAGCTTAGCCGCTACTCGCTGGACAGGGAGATCTGGAAACACCATATATTTT.

The chain joins TRBV27 to TRBJ2-1; TRBD2 agrees at 12 bases. CDR3 length: 17 amino acids. The germline CDR1 and CDR2 sequences are MNHEY and SMNVEV (reference sequence). Losses at the gene ends were 5 bases for V and 6 bases for J; bases not matched to a gene: 11. The CDR3 is CASSPTSSSGRANEQFF. The CDR3 bases are TGTGCCAGCAGTCCTACGTCTTCTAGCGGGAGGGCCAATGAGCAGTTCTTC.